The 23 T cell receptor beta chains reported below all come from one sample, sequenced in a study of radiotherapy plus CTLA-4 blockade in lung cancer. Profiled with immunoSEQ multiplex PCR; TCRdb holds only in-frame clones, not every one. Altogether under 50,000 clones are present, 65% to 90% being singletons, with the ten largest covering about 20%. This specimen was peripheral blood, taken from a patient treated with radiotherapy plus ipilimumab. The source of these receptors is a human donor with non-small cell lung cancer whose response to radiotherapy plus ipilimumab could not be evaluated.

The V and J genes are TRBV5-1 and TRBJ2-5; 13 positions match TRBD2. J lost 1 base, V lost 0 bases, and 3 bases had no gene match. The CDR3 totals 17 residues. Per the germline V gene, CDR1 is SGHRS and CDR2 is YFSETQ. CDR3 protein: CASSLATSGGVQETQYF. In nucleotides, the CDR3 is TGCGCCAGCAGCTTGGCCACTAGCGGGGGGGTCCAAGAGACCCAGTACTTC.

The V call is TRBV7-2, the J call TRBJ1-4, with D perhaps TRBD1 (5 bases). Germline V gives CDR1 SGHTA, CDR2 FQGNSA. This CDR3 has 14 residues. V was trimmed by 5 bases and J by 10 bases, leaving 17 bases between them. The CDR3 loop is CASSPRTSGGKLFF. The CDR3 nucleotides are TGTGCCAGCAGCCCACGCACCTCGGGGGGAAAACTGTTTTTT. The complete variable domain, with remaining parts taken from reference TRBV7-2 and TRBJ1-4, reads GAGVSQSPSNKVTEKGKDVELRCDPISGHTALYWYRQSLGQGLEFLIYFQGNSAPDKSGLPSDRFSAERTGGSVSTLTIQRTQQEDSAVYLCASSPRTSGGKLFFGSGTQLSVL.

The gene calls are TRBV7-9 and TRBJ2-1; TRBD2 aligns across 15 bases. Germline loops: CDR1 SEHNR, CDR2 FQNEAQ (reference sequence). Losses at the gene ends were 4 bases for V and 5 bases for J; bases not matched to a gene: 12. The CDR3 sequence is 19 residues long. The CDR3 sequence is CASSSGLAGGVFLNNEQFF. In DNA form, the CDR3 reads TGTGCCAGCAGCTCGGGACTAGCGGGAGGAGTCTTTCTTAACAATGAGCAGTTCTTC.

The chain joins TRBV5-4 to TRBJ2-3; D may be TRBD2 (5 bases). Trimming pared 7 bases from V and 8 bases from J, leaving 17 bases between. CDR1 is SGHNT, CDR2 YYREEE, per germline (reference sequence). This CDR3 is built from 13 residues. CDR3 bases: TGTGCCAGCGCCCTAGATAATCGGGGTACGCAGTATTTT. Residues: CASALDNRGTQYF.

The chain combines TRBV12-5 with TRBJ2-1; possibly TRBD1 for D (8 bases). V lost 5 bases and J 6 bases, leaving 17 bases between the germline ends. The V gene's germline CDR1 is LGHNT and CDR2 FRNRAP. The CDR3 totals 15 residues. The CDR3 DNA is TGTGCTAGTGGTATGGACAGGGAGGGGGTCAATGAGCAGTTCTTC. This gives the protein CASGMDREGVNEQFF.

The chain has TRBV11-2 and TRBJ1-3; TRBD1 is a possible D gene (6 bases). Looked up from germline, CDR1 is SGHAT and CDR2 is FQNNGV. V was clipped by 1 base and J by 0 bases, with 16 bases between them. CDR3 size: 18 residues. As DNA, the CDR3 is TGTGCCAGCAGCTTAGCAAGTCCGGGGGGCATCTCTGGAAACACCATATATTTT. Amino acids: CASSLASPGGISGNTIYF.

The chain employs TRBV5-1 and TRBJ2-2; 9 bases are a match to TRBD2. V lost 2 bases, J lost 4 bases, and 9 bases stayed unmatched. The CDR3 is 17 residues long. Germline CDR1 SGHRS, CDR2 YFSETQ. The CDR3 region is CASSFTSGGPGTGELFF. For the CDR3, the DNA is TGCGCCAGCAGCTTTACCAGCGGGGGGCCCGGCACCGGGGAGCTGTTTTTT.

The chain employs TRBV11-3 and TRBJ2-7, with TRBD1 matching over 9 bases. Germline CDR1 is SGHNT and CDR2 is YENEEA. Trimming cost V 4 bases and J 2 bases; bases outside gene matches: 6. The CDR3 is 15 residues long. In DNA, the CDR3 is TGTGCCAGCAGCTCCGGGACAGGGTCCCCCTACGAGCAGTACTTC. It specifies CASSSGTGSPYEQYF.

This clone was seen only a few times. The chain links TRBV7-8 to TRBJ2-5; 7 bases agree with TRBD2. The germline gives CDR1 SGHVS, CDR2 FQNEAQ. There are 15 residues in the CDR3. Trimming took 3 bases from V and 3 from J; bases not matched to a gene: 7. The CDR3 sequence is CASSLRGGLEETQYF. The DNA of the CDR3 is TGTGCCAGCAGCTTGCGCGGGGGTCTCGAAGAGACCCAGTACTTC.

This clone was recorded once. This rearrangement joins TRBV7-9 to TRBJ1-2; 9 positions agree with TRBD1. V lost 4 bases, J lost 3 bases, and 12 bases stayed unmatched. From germline, CDR1 is SEHNR and CDR2 FQNEAQ (reference sequence). This CDR3 comprises 17 residues. For the CDR3, the DNA is TGTGCCAGCAGCTCTCACCCGGGACAGGGCCATCACTATGGCTACACCTTC. Translating gives CASSSHPGQGHHYGYTF.

The genes are TRBV7-9 and TRBJ2-1; D remains ambiguous. This CDR3 region has 13 residues. Trimming removed 1 base at V and 4 bases at J, with 5 bases between. Germline V gives CDR1 SEHNR, CDR2 FQNEAQ (reference sequence). The CDR3: CASSLGQYNEQFF. The CDR3 DNA sequence: TGTGCCAGCAGCTTAGGCCAGTACAATGAGCAGTTCTTC.

The sample holds one count of this clone. This rearrangement joins TRBV11-2 to TRBJ1-1, with D hard to call. V was cut by 8 bases and J by 13 bases, with 20 bases left in between. The CDR3 contains 12 residues. CDR1 and CDR2 (germline): SGHAT, FQNNGV. CDR3 protein: CASPAQVPTLFF. Here the CDR3 DNA reads TGTGCCAGCCCCGCCCAAGTACCTACCCTTTTCTTT.

The rearrangement joins TRBV4-2 to TRBJ2-1; 9 bases align to TRBD2. The V segment lost 1 base and the J segment 0 bases; nucleotides outside the gene matches: 1. There are 16 residues in the CDR3. Per the germline V gene, CDR1 is LGHNA and CDR2 is YNFKEQ. CDR3 sequence: CASSQGSGSSYNEQFF. The CDR3 DNA reads TGTGCCAGCAGCCAAGGTAGCGGGAGCTCCTACAATGAGCAGTTCTTC.

This chain links TRBV5-8 with TRBJ2-5, with TRBD1 matching 11 bases. The CDR3 runs 16 residues. The V segment lost 1 base and the J segment 5 bases; nucleotides outside the gene matches: 7. Germline CDR1 SGHTS, CDR2 YDEGEE. The CDR3 DNA reads TGTGCCAGCAGCTTGCGGACAGGGGGCGTGCGGGAGACCCAGTACTTC. Its protein product is CASSLRTGGVRETQYF.

This sequence joins TRBV28 and TRBJ2-7; weak D call: TRBD1 (5 bases). The V and J ends lost 2 bases and 7 bases respectively, with 9 bases between them. The germline gives CDR1 MDHEN, CDR2 SYDVKM. The CDR3 sequence is 12 residues long. As DNA, the CDR3 is TGTGCCAGCAGTTTAGACCGACAGGAGCAGTACTTC. This gives the protein CASSLDRQEQYF.

The chain couples TRBV7-2 to TRBJ2-7, with TRBD2 matching over 9 bases. Germline CDR1 SGHTA, CDR2 FQGNSA. V was clipped by 3 bases and J by 5 bases; unmatched bases: 14. The CDR3 loop spans 17 amino acids. This chain's CDR3 is CASSLVAGGLLGNEQYF. CDR3 in DNA: TGTGCCAGCAGCTTGGTGGCGGGGGGGCTCTTGGGGAACGAGCAGTACTTC.

The rearrangement links TRBV11-2 to TRBJ1-1, with a weak D call TRBD1 (5 bases). Trimming removed 8 bases at V and 2 bases at J, with 15 bases between. This CDR3 comprises 14 residues. CDR1 and CDR2 (germline): SGHAT, FQNNGV. DNA of the CDR3: TGTGCCAGCGCCGCCAGGGTAGTAAACACTGAAGCTTTCTTT. Residues: CASAARVVNTEAFF.

This chain uses TRBV7-9 with TRBJ2-2; D gene unclear. The V gene's germline CDR1 is SEHNR and CDR2 FQNEAQ (reference sequence). The CDR3 contains 13 residues. Trimming took off 5 bases at V and 7 bases at J, with 11 bases between the two ends. This CDR3 is CASSIVRFGELFF. CDR3 DNA sequence: TGTGCCAGCAGCATCGTGCGTTTCGGGGAGCTGTTTTTT.

The J gene is TRBJ1-2, the V gene TRBV5-6; D gene uncertain. The V end lost 4 bases, the J end lost 4 bases, and 8 bases lay between the germline ends. The CDR3 extends over 12 amino acids. Germline loops: CDR1 SGHDT, CDR2 YYEEEE. CDR3 sequence (DNA): TGTGCCAGCAGCGTACAGCTCTATGGCTACACCTTC. Translated: CASSVQLYGYTF.

This clone showed up just once. The genes are TRBV28 and TRBJ1-5, with 9 bases lining up with TRBD1. V trimming: 5 bases; J trimming: 4 bases; junction bases outside the gene matches: 9. CDR3 length: 16 residues. Germline V gene lookup returns CDR1 MDHEN and CDR2 SYDVKM. CDR3 region: CASSGPGTGSNQPQHF. CDR3 in DNA: TGTGCCAGCAGTGGTCCCGGGACAGGGAGTAATCAGCCCCAGCATTTT.

The rearrangement links TRBV7-9 to TRBJ2-3; a possible D gene is TRBD2 (5 bases). Germline loops: CDR1 SEHNR, CDR2 FQNEAQ (reference sequence). This CDR3 contains 13 residues. Trimming stripped 9 bases from V and 6 bases from J, with 16 bases between. The CDR3 here is CARSARDGDTQYF. The CDR3, as DNA: TGTGCCAGATCAGCCCGGGATGGTGATACGCAGTATTTT.

This chain uses TRBV9 with TRBJ1-4, with D unresolved. This CDR3 has 15 amino acids. V lost 0 bases, J lost 0 bases, and 6 bases lay in between. Germline CDR1 reads SGDLS; CDR2 reads YYNGEE. DNA of the CDR3: TGTGCCAGCAGCGTAGGACAAACAACTAATGAAAAACTGTTTTTT. Its translation is CASSVGQTTNEKLFF.

V gene TRBV6-1 combines with J gene TRBJ2-7; 8 bases are shared with TRBD1. Per germline, CDR1 MNHNS and CDR2 SASEGT. The ends lost 0 bases at V and 2 bases at J; junction bases unmatched: 3. CDR3 length equals 15 residues. The CDR3 reads CASSEATGETYEQYF. The CDR3, as DNA: TGTGCCAGCAGTGAAGCGACAGGGGAGACCTACGAGCAGTACTTC.